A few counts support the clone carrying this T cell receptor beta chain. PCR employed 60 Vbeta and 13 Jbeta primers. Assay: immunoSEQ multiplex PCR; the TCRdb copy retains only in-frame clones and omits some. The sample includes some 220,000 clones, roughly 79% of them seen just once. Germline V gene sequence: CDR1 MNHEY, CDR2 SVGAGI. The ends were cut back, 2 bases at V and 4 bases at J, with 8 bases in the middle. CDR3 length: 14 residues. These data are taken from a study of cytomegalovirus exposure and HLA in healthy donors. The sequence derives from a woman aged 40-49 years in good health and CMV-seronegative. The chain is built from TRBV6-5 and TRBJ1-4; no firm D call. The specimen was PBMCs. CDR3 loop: CASSYGQVNEKLFF. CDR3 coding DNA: TGTGCCAGCAGTTACGGCCAGGTTAATGAAAAACTGTTTTTT.